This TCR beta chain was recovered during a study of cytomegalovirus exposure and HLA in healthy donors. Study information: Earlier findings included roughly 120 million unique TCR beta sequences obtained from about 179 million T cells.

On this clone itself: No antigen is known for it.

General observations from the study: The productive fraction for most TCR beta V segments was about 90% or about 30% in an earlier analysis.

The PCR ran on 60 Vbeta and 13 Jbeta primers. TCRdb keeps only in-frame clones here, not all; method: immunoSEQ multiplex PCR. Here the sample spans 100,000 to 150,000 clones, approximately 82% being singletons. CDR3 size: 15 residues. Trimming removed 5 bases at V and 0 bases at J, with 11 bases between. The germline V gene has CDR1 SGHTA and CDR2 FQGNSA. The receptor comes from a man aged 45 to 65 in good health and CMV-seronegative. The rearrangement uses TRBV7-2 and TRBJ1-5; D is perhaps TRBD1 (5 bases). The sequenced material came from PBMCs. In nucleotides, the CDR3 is TGTGCCAGCAGCGTACAGGCAGATAGCAATCAGCCCCAGCATTTT. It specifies CASSVQADSNQPQHF.